This T cell receptor (beta chain) came from a study of control samples from healthy donors and cancer patients. The CDR3 extends over 11 amino acids. Between the trimmed V and J ends, which lost 5 bases and 7 bases, there was a span of 9 bases. Germline CDR1 SGHDN, CDR2 FVKESK. Profiled with immunoSEQ multiplex PCR; TCRdb holds only in-frame clones, not every one. This sample has about 42,000 clones; roughly 85% occur once, and the top ten carry around 50%. The origin of this receptor is a man aged 55-75 years in good health. Source material: blood. The rearrangement links TRBV14 to TRBJ2-7, with a weak D call TRBD1 (6 bases). CDR3: CASSTRGEQYF. In DNA, the CDR3 is TGTGCCAGCAGCACTAGGGGGGAGCAGTACTTC.